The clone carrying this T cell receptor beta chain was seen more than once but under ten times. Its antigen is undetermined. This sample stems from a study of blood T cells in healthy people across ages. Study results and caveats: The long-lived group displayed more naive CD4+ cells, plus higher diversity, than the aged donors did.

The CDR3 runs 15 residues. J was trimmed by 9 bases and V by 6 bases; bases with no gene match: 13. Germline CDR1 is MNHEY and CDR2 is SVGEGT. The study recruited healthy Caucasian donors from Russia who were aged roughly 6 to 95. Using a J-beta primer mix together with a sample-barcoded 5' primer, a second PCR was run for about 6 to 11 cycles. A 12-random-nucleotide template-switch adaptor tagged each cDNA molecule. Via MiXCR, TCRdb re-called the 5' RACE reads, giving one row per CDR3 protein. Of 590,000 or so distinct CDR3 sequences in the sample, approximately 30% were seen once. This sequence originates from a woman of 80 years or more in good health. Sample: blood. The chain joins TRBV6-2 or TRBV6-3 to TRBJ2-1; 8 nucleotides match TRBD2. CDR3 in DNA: TGTGCCAGCAGGAACTTCGGGGGGGCCGATACTGAGCAGTTCTTC. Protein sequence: CASRNFGGADTEQFF.